This is a list of T cell receptor beta chains from one sample in a study of CD8+ T cells in alopecia areata. Assay used: immunoSEQ multiplex PCR; TCRdb lists only in-frame clones, some missing. The table shows 130,000 or so clones, with 49% occurring only once. Material: CD8+ T cells sorted from blood, obtained at week 0. These TCRs come from a human donor with alopecia areata. CDR3s include the opening cysteine and the closing phenylalanine or tryptophan. D genes are given only for firm matches. Size is omitted from some rows. Given values are once, few, many or a class for expanded clones.

d_gene	abundance	v_gene	j_gene	CDR3nt	CDR3aa
TRBD1	few	TRBV7-9	TRBJ2-5	TGTGCCAGCAGCTCACGACAGGGTTGGGAGACCCAGTACTTC	CASSSRQGWETQYF
.	.	TRBV4-1	TRBJ2-5	TGCGCCAGCAGCCTAAGACTGGGTGAGACCCAGTACTTC	CASSLRLGETQYF
.	.	TRBV27	TRBJ2-7	TGTGCCAGCAGCTTTACTAAGAGCTCCTACGAGCAGTACTTC	CASSFTKSSYEQYF
.	.	TRBV5-1	TRBJ2-7	TGCGCCAGCAGCCCCGGACAGAGATACGAGCAGTACTTC	CASSPGQRYEQYF
TRBD1	.	TRBV6-5	TRBJ1-6	TGTGCCAGCACCGGGACAGGGTATCGCTCACCCCTCCACTTT	CASTGTGYRSPLHF
TRBD1	.	TRBV7-9	TRBJ2-7	TGTGCCAGCAGCTTATTCCCACAGGGGGCCTACGAGCAGTACTTC	CASSLFPQGAYEQYF
TRBD2	once	TRBV30	TRBJ2-1	TGTGCCTGGAGTTTCCGGGGGGTCTCCTACAATGAGCAGTTCTTC	CAWSFRGVSYNEQFF
.	.	TRBV29-1	TRBJ2-3	TGCAGCGCCGGGGAACAGAACACAGATACGCAGTATTTT	CSAGEQNTDTQYF
.	few	TRBV30	TRBJ1-1	TGTGCCTGGAGTGGGCACGGGGGTTTGATGAACACTGAAGCTTTCTTT	CAWSGHGGLMNTEAFF
TRBD1	.	TRBV7-2	TRBJ2-5	TGTGCCAGCAGCTCCGCCAGGGGGGAGACCCAGTACTTC	CASSSARGETQYF
TRBD1	.	TRBV29-1	TRBJ1-2	TGCAGCGTTGATTCCTTAGTGACAGGGGACGAGGTCTATGGCTACACCTTC	CSVDSLVTGDEVYGYTF
TRBD1	.	TRBV6-5	TRBJ2-5	TGTGCCAGCAGTTTCGGGACAGGGGGGATCCAAGAGACCCAGTACTTC	CASSFGTGGIQETQYF
.	once	TRBV5-6	TRBJ2-7	TGTGCCAGCAGCTTGGAGGGGAAGGTCTACGAGCAGTACTTC	CASSLEGKVYEQYF
.	.	TRBV19	TRBJ2-5	TGTGCCAGTGTAGACAGCATTCAAGAGACCCAGTACTTC	CASVDSIQETQYF
.	few	TRBV5-1	TRBJ2-1	TGCGCCAGCAGCTTGTGGGGGCCATACAATGAGCAGTTCTTC	CASSLWGPYNEQFF
.	few	TRBV27	TRBJ2-6	TGTGCCAGCAGGCACGGGGACTCTGGGGCCAACGTCCTGACTTTC	CASRHGDSGANVLTF
TRBD1	.	TRBV10-3	TRBJ1-5	TGTGCCATCAGGGACGGACAGGGTGGTCCCAATCAGCCCCAGCATTTT	CAIRDGQGGPNQPQHF
.	once	TRBV6-5	TRBJ1-1	TGTGCCAGCACCCCCGGGACACCTCTTGAAGCTTTCTTT	CASTPGTPLEAFF
.	.	TRBV7-2	TRBJ1-6	TGTGCCAGCAGCTTAGCGCAGTCAGGGTGGAATTCACCCCTCCACTTT	CASSLAQSGWNSPLHF
.	.	TRBV4-3	TRBJ2-7	TGCGCCAGCAGCCCTCGGGAGTCATACGAGCAGTACTTC	CASSPRESYEQYF
.	.	TRBV2	TRBJ2-1	TGTGCCAGCGGCGCAGGGGGGACCTACAATGAGCAGTTCTTC	CASGAGGTYNEQFF
.	.	TRBV9	TRBJ2-3	TGTGCCAGCAGCGCGGGAAGGGATACGCAGTATTTT	CASSAGRDTQYF
.	once	TRBV5-6	TRBJ2-7	TGTGCCAGCAGACTGGACGGATCCTACGAGCAGTACTTC	CASRLDGSYEQYF
.	.	TRBV30	TRBJ1-6	TGTGCCTGGAGGCCACCCCTCGGGACAACGTATTCACCCCTCCACTTT	CAWRPPLGTTYSPLHF
.	few	TRBV7-9	TRBJ1-1	TGTGCCAGCAGAGCAACAGATACTGACACTGAAGCTTTCTTT	CASRATDTDTEAFF
.	.	TRBV4-3	TRBJ1-5	TGCGCCAGCAGCCAAGATTGGGCGTTACAGAGCAATCAGCCCCAGCATTTT	CASSQDWALQSNQPQHF
.	.	TRBV30	TRBJ2-3	TGTGCCTGGACGTTAGGGGGAGATACGCAGTATTTT	CAWTLGGDTQYF
TRBD2	.	TRBV5-4	TRBJ2-2	TGTGCCAGCAGGGGAACGGAGCGGGGTTTCGACACCGGGAAGCTGTTTTTT	CASRGTERGFDTGKLFF
.	.	TRBV12-5	TRBJ2-3	TGTGCTAGTGGTTTGGGTTGGACGACAGATACGCAGTATTTT	CASGLGWTTDTQYF
.	few	TRBV29-1	TRBJ2-2	TGCAGCGTTGAAGGGCACCTGAACACCGGGGAGCTGTTTTTT	CSVEGHLNTGELFF
.	.	TRBV29-1	TRBJ2-3	TGCAGCGTTGCGGCAGATACGCAGTATTTT	CSVAADTQYF
TRBD2	few	TRBV7-2	TRBJ2-1	TGTGCCAGCAGCTTGGTTAGCGGGACCGATTACAATGAGCAGTTCTTC	CASSLVSGTDYNEQFF
TRBD1	.	TRBV7-9	TRBJ1-2	TGTGCCAGCAGACCTACATTCCGGGACAGGGGTGGCTACACCTTC	CASRPTFRDRGGYTF
.	.	TRBV7-9	TRBJ2-7	TGTGCCACCCTAGGGACTTCAAGCTACGAGCAGTACTTC	CATLGTSSYEQYF
TRBD2	.	TRBV5-6	TRBJ2-7	TGTGCCAGCAGCAAGCGGGGGTTTCTCTCCTACGAGCAGTACTTC	CASSKRGFLSYEQYF
.	once	TRBV5-4	TRBJ1-1	TGTGCCAGCAGCATGAACACTGAAGCTTTCTTT	CASSMNTEAFF
.	few	TRBV29-1	TRBJ1-2	TGCAGCGTTGATTATAGGACGGGCTATGGCTACACCTTC	CSVDYRTGYGYTF
TRBD1	few	TRBV29-1	TRBJ2-7	TGCAGCGTTCTTCAGGGGGTCTACGAGCAGTACTTC	CSVLQGVYEQYF
.	.	TRBV30	TRBJ1-1	TGTGCCTGGAGTGTATCTGGGGGCTGGCCTGAAGCTTTCTTT	CAWSVSGGWPEAFF
.	few	TRBV29-1	TRBJ1-2	TGCAGCGCCGAACTTCCGGGGGATGGCTACACCTTC	CSAELPGDGYTF
.	.	TRBV4-1	TRBJ2-6	TGCGCCAGCAGCCCGTTATTAATCCCTTCTGGGGCCAACGTCCTGACTTTC	CASSPLLIPSGANVLTF
.	.	TRBV5-4	TRBJ1-1	TGTGCCAGCAGCTCTACCGGGTGGGGAGAAACTGAAGCTTTCTTT	CASSSTGWGETEAFF
.	.	TRBV27	TRBJ1-1	TGTGCCAGCAGTGTCCACGGCCTAATGAACACTGAAGCTTTCTTT	CASSVHGLMNTEAFF
.	.	TRBV5-6	TRBJ1-1	TGTGCCAGCAGCTTTTTGAATGAAGCTTTCTTT	CASSFLNEAFF
.	.	TRBV15	TRBJ1-5	TGTGCCACCAGCGCTGGGACCGTGAGCGGTCAGCCCCAGCATTTT	CATSAGTVSGQPQHF
TRBD1	.	TRBV6-5	TRBJ1-2	TGTGCCAGCACCGGGACAGCCTATGGCTACACCTTC	CASTGTAYGYTF
.	.	TRBV4-2	TRBJ2-2	TGTGCCAGCAGCCAGCGACTAGGAAAGGTCCTGAACACCGGGGAGCTGTTTTTT	CASSQRLGKVLNTGELFF
.	.	TRBV5-1	TRBJ1-1	TGCGCCAGCAACGGGGGTACGGGAAGGAACACTGAAGCTTTCTTT	CASNGGTGRNTEAFF
.	few	TRBV29-1	TRBJ1-2	TGCAGCGTTGAAGGGTGGGGAAGGGAGGATGGCTACACCTTC	CSVEGWGREDGYTF
.	.	TRBV7-8	TRBJ2-5	TGTGCCAGCAGCCTACGGGACAAGGAGAGAGAGACCCAGTACTTC	CASSLRDKERETQYF
.	.	TRBV27	TRBJ2-7	TGTGCCAGCAGTTCCGGGACGGACTCCTACGAGCAGTACTTC	CASSSGTDSYEQYF
.	.	TRBV5-1	TRBJ1-6	TGCGCCAGCAGCTGGGTACGGACGCCTTATTCACCCCTCCACTTT	CASSWVRTPYSPLHF
.	.	TRBV7-9	TRBJ2-7	TGTGCCAGCAGCTTAGCGGACACCTACGAGCAGTACTTC	CASSLADTYEQYF
TRBD2	many	TRBV6-5	TRBJ2-5	TGTGCCAGCAGTTACTCGAGCGGGGTTCAAGAGACCCAGTACTTC	CASSYSSGVQETQYF
.	.	TRBV29-1	TRBJ1-1	TGCAGCGGAGAGTCAGGGTATAACACTGAAGCTTTCTTT	CSGESGYNTEAFF